Listed below are T cell receptor beta chains from one sample, sequenced in a study of T cells in Graves' hyperthyroidism and ophthalmopathy. TCRdb itself ran the multiplex PCR reads through MiXCR, one entry per CDR3 protein. The sample comprises approximately 300,000 distinct CDR3 sequences, roughly 17% of which are singletons, and roughly a third rests with the top ten. Sequenced material: blood. The receptors were sampled from a man younger than 40 with Graves' hyperthyroidism. Both conserved end residues are part of each CDR3. A D gene is named only where the DNA matches it firmly. Part of the rows lack a size; the others show once, few, many or a class for expanded clones.

D gene	V gene	J gene	clone size	CDR3 DNA	CDR3 protein
TRBD2	TRBV20-1	TRBJ2-1	many	TGCAGTGCTAGAGATGCGGCGGGAGTCAATGAGCAGTTCTTC	CSARDAAGVNEQFF
.	TRBV7-8	TRBJ2-7	many	TGTGCCAGCAGTCTTCTAGCGTATAACTCCTACGAGCAGTACTTC	CASSLLAYNSYEQYF
.	TRBV28	TRBJ1-6	.	TGTGCCAGCAGTTTGGCGTGGGCTTCACCCCTCCACTTT	CASSLAWASPLHF
TRBD1	TRBV28	TRBJ1-2	.	TGTGCCAGCAGGCAAGGGACAGGGGGCGCGAGTGGCTACACCTTC	CASRQGTGGASGYTF
TRBD1	TRBV7-2	TRBJ2-1	many	TGTGCCAGCAGCCCCCAGACAGGGTTCTACAATGAGCAGTTCTTC	CASSPQTGFYNEQFF
.	TRBV20-1	TRBJ2-5	many	TGCAGTGCTAGAGGACAGGAAGAGACCCAGTACTTC	CSARGQEETQYF
.	TRBV6-1	TRBJ2-7	many	TGTGCCAGCAGTTCCGGGGACGGAACCTACGAGCAGTACTTC	CASSSGDGTYEQYF
TRBD1	TRBV20-1	TRBJ2-7	many	TGCAGTGCTAGAGATCCCGACAGGGGGGGCTACGAGCAGTACTTC	CSARDPDRGGYEQYF
.	TRBV5-1	TRBJ2-6	few	TGCGCCAGCAGCTTGGTTGGGGGCTCTGGGGCCAACGTCCTGACTTTC	CASSLVGGSGANVLTF
TRBD1	TRBV5-1	TRBJ2-1	.	TGCGCCAGCAGCCCCGGACAGGGGAGTAGCTATGAGCAGTTCTTC	CASSPGQGSSYEQFF
TRBD2	TRBV11-2	TRBJ2-3	.	TGTGCCAGCAGCTTAGAACTGACTAGCACAGATACGCACTATTTT	CASSLELTSTDTHYF
TRBD1	TRBV12-3/TRBV12-4	TRBJ1-3	few	TGTGCCAGCAGTTTCCGGGACAGGGGCGTCACTGGAAACACCATATATTTT	CASSFRDRGVTGNTIYF
TRBD1	TRBV18	TRBJ1-1	many	TGTGCCAGCTCACCACGGACAGGGGATTCCACTGAAGCTTTCTTT	CASSPRTGDSTEAFF
.	TRBV6-9	TRBJ1-1	.	TGTGCCAGCAGGCCTCACGGGGTGAACCTCGCTGAAGCTTTCTTT	CASRPHGVNLAEAFF
.	TRBV7-9	TRBJ2-1	few	TGTGCCAGCAGCTTTTTAGGGGCCAGGGCCTACAATGAGCAGTTCTTC	CASSFLGARAYNEQFF
.	TRBV25-1	TRBJ2-7	many	TGTGCCAGCAGTCACCCGGGACCTCTACCCCCCTACGAGCAGTACTTC	CASSHPGPLPPYEQYF
.	TRBV20-1	TRBJ2-1	.	TGCAGTGCTAGACCCCTATATAAGGATCAGTTCTTC	CSARPLYKDQFF
.	TRBV20-1	TRBJ2-1	few	TGCAGTGCAATAGCGTTGGTCAATGAGCAGTTCTTC	CSAIALVNEQFF
.	TRBV28	TRBJ1-3	many	TGTGCCAGCAGTCCCCTGACGGCACCTGGAAACACCATATATTTT	CASSPLTAPGNTIYF
.	TRBV19	TRBJ2-7	.	TGTGCCAGTAGTATAGGCCCAACGCATATCTACGAGCAGTACTTC	CASSIGPTHIYEQYF
TRBD1	TRBV14	TRBJ2-1	.	TGTGCCAGCAGCCAGGGACAGGTAAAGTTCTTC	CASSQGQVKFF
TRBD1	TRBV20-1	TRBJ2-7	many	TGCAGTGCTAGAGATACCCGGACAGGGGGCGAGCAGTACTTC	CSARDTRTGGEQYF
TRBD2	TRBV7-3	TRBJ2-1	.	TGTGCCAGCAGCTTATTGGGTAGCGGGAGGTTCTATGAGCAGTTCTTC	CASSLLGSGRFYEQFF
.	TRBV18	TRBJ2-2	.	TGTGCCAGCTCACCAAGAGGGGCAGGGGCCGTCGGGGAGCTGTTTTTT	CASSPRGAGAVGELFF
.	TRBV20-1	TRBJ2-7	few	TGCAGTGCTAGCCGGGGGCACGAGCAGTACTTC	CSASRGHEQYF
.	TRBV12-3/TRBV12-4	TRBJ2-3	many	TGTGCCAGCAGTTTCTTTACAGATACGCAGTATTTT	CASSFFTDTQYF
TRBD1	TRBV6-1	TRBJ1-2	many	TGTGCCAGCAGTGTTCGACAGGGAGGCTACACCTTC	CASSVRQGGYTF
TRBD1	TRBV5-1	TRBJ1-1	many	TGCGCCAGCAGCTTGGGAGGACAGGCAACTGAAGCTTTCTTT	CASSLGGQATEAFF
.	TRBV20-1	TRBJ2-3	many	TGCAGTGCTAGAGATACGCGTCAGACTCCCTTTGGAGATACGCAGTATTTT	CSARDTRQTPFGDTQYF
TRBD1	TRBV12-3/TRBV12-4	TRBJ1-1	many	TGTGCCAGCAGTCAAACCGGGACAGGGGCTGCTGAAGCTTTCTTT	CASSQTGTGAAEAFF
.	TRBV6-5	TRBJ2-6	few	TGTGCCAGCAGTTGGAAGTCCTTTATATCTGGGGCCAACGTCCTGACTTTC	CASSWKSFISGANVLTF
TRBD1	TRBV3-1	TRBJ2-5	many	TGTGCCAGCAGCGAGGGACAGGGTGGAAAGACCCAGTACTTC	CASSEGQGGKTQYF
.	TRBV29-1	TRBJ1-1	many	TGCAGCGTTGAAGGGGAGTGGGACACTGAAGCTTTCTTT	CSVEGEWDTEAFF
.	TRBV28	TRBJ1-1	.	TGTGCCAGCAGCCCGGACAGTCATTACACTGAAGCTTTCTTT	CASSPDSHYTEAFF
.	TRBV27	TRBJ1-3	.	TGTGCCAGCAGACCCGGGACGGTCTCTGGAAACACCATATATTTT	CASRPGTVSGNTIYF
TRBD1	TRBV27	TRBJ1-4	many	TGTGCCAGCAGCCCCCAGACAGGGATTGAAAAACTGTTTTTT	CASSPQTGIEKLFF
.	TRBV2	TRBJ2-7	many	TGTGCCAGCAGTGTCTTCTCGGGAGTCATTGAGCAGTACTTC	CASSVFSGVIEQYF
.	TRBV3-1	TRBJ2-7	few	TGTGCCAGCAGCCAAGAGAGGACAGTGCTACCTTACGAGCAGTACTTC	CASSQERTVLPYEQYF
.	TRBV27	TRBJ2-3	many	TGTGCCAGCAGTTTAGGAGCGGGTCGGTGGAATACGCAGTATTTT	CASSLGAGRWNTQYF
.	TRBV7-6	TRBJ1-3	once	TGTGCCAGCAGCTTAGAGGCTGGGACTGGAAACACCATATATTTT	CASSLEAGTGNTIYF
.	TRBV5-1	TRBJ1-1	.	TGCGCCAGCAGCTCGTTTACCGTGAACACTGAAGCTTTCTTT	CASSSFTVNTEAFF
TRBD1	TRBV18	TRBJ2-4	many	TGTGCCAGCTCACCCTCTGACAGGGTCTCAAAAAACATTCAGTACTTC	CASSPSDRVSKNIQYF
.	TRBV10-3	TRBJ2-3	once	TGTGCCATCAGTGCGGCCACAGATACGCAGTATTTT	CAISAATDTQYF
.	TRBV6-1	TRBJ2-3	few	TGTGCCAGCAGTGTCGGACTAACCTTCACAGATACGCAGTATTTT	CASSVGLTFTDTQYF